This T cell receptor beta chain was retrieved from a study of shared clonotypes between healthy human individuals. Study results and caveats: Estimated clonotype richness was generally higher in naive than memory subsets. Relative to clonotypes present in all four donors, those not shared had lower generation probabilities.

The CDR3 totals 14 residues. V was trimmed by 3 bases and J by 0 bases, leaving 6 bases between them. Germline values: CDR1 SGHTA, CDR2 FQGNSA. Participating donors were healthy, HIV-negative adults free of recent acute infections or vaccinations. TCRdb's table, derived via immunoSEQ multiplex PCR, lists solely in-frame clones and lacks some. This sample has a few million clones, with around nine tenths found just once. On this clone: Its antigen remains unknown. Other DNA sequences from this sample encode an identical CDR3 as well.

The receptor was isolated from a man between 18 and 29 years old in good health. This chain links TRBV7-2 with TRBJ1-3; D is uncertain. Sequencing was performed on naive CD4+ T cells sorted from blood. Subset in this sample: CD45RA+ positively selected. CDR3 sequence: CASSLDPSGNTIYF. CDR3 DNA: TGTGCCAGCAGCTTGGATCCCTCTGGAAACACCATATATTTT.